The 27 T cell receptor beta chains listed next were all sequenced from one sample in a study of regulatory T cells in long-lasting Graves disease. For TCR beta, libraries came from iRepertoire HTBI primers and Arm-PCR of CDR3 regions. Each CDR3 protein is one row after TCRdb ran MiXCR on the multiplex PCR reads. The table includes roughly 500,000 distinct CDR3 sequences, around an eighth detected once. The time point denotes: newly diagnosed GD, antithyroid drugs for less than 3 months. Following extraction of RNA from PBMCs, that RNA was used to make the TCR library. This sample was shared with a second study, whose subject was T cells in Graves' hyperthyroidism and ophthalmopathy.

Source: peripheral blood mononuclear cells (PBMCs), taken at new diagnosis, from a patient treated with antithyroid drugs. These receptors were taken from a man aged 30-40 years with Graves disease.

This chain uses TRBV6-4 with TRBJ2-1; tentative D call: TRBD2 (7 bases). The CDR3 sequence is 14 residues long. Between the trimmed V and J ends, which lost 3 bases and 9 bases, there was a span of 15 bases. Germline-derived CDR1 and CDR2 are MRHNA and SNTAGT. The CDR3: CASSEAGEGGEQFF. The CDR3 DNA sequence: TGTGCCAGCAGTGAGGCGGGAGAAGGGGGTGAGCAGTTCTTC.

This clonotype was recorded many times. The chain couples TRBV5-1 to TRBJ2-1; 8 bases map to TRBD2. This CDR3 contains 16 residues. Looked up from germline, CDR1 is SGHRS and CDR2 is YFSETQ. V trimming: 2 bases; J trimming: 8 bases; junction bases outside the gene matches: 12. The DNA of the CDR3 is TGCGCCAGCAGCTTCTCCGGGAGGGCGTCTTGGGATGAGCAGTTCTTC. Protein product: CASSFSGRASWDEQFF.

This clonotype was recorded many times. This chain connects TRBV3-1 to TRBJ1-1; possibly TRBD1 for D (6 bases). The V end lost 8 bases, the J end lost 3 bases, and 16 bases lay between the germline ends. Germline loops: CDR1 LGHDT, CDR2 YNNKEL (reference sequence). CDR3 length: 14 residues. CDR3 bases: TGTGCCAGCGCCCACAGGGTCCCGCACACTGAAGCTTTCTTT. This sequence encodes CASAHRVPHTEAFF.

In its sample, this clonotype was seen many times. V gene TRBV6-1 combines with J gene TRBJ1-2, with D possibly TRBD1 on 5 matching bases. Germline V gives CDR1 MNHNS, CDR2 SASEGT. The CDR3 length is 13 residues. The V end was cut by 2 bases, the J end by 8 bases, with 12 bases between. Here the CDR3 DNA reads TGTGCCAGCAGTGAACGCAGGGAAGGAGGCTACACCTTC. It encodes CASSERREGGYTF.

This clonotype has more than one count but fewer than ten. CDR3 sequence: CAWSYGTTPTDTQYF. The DNA for the CDR3 is TGTGCCTGGAGTTATGGCACTACCCCCACAGATACGCAGTATTTT. This chain connects TRBV30 to TRBJ2-3, with D unresolved. V was pared by 2 bases and J by 2 bases, with 14 bases between. Looked up from germline, CDR1 is GTSNPN and CDR2 is SVGIG (reference sequence). CDR3 length: 15 residues.

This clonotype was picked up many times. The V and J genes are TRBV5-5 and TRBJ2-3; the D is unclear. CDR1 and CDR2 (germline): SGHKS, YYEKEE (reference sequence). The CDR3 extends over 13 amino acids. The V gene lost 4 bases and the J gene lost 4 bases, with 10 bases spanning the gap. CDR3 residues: CASSVPYADTQYF. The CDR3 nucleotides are TGTGCCAGCAGCGTGCCGTACGCAGATACGCAGTATTTT.

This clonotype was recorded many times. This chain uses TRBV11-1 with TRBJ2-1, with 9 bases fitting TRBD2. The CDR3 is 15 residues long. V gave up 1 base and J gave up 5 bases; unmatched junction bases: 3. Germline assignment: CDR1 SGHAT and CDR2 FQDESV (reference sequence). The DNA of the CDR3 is TGTGCCAGCAGCTTAGGCGGGAGGGGCCACAATGAGCAGTTCTTC. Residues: CASSLGGRGHNEQFF.

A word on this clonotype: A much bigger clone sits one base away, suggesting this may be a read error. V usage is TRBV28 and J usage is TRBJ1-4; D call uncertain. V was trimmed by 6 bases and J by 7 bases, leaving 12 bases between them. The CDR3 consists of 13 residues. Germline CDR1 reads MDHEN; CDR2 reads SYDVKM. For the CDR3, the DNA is TGTGCCAGCAGCCCGTGGGGTGGTGAAAAACTGTTTTTT. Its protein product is CASSPWGGEKLFF.

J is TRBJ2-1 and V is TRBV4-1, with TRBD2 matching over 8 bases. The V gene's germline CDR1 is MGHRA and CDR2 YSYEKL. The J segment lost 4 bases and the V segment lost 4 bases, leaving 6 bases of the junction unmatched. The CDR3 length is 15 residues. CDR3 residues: CASSPPAGVYNEQFF. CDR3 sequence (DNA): TGCGCCAGCAGCCCCCCAGCGGGAGTTTACAATGAGCAGTTCTTC.

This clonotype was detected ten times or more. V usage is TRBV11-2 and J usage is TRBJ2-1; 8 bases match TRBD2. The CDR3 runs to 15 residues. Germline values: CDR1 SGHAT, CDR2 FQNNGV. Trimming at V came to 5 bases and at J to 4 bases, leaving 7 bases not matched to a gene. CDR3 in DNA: TGTGCCAGCAGCCCCTTAGCGGGATTTTACAATGAGCAGTTCTTC. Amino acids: CASSPLAGFYNEQFF.

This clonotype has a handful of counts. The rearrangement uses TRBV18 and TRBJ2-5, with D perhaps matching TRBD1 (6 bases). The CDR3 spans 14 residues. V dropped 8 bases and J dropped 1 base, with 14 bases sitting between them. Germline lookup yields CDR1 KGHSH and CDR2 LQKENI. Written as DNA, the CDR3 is TGTGCCAGCAAACCGGGACATACCCAAGAGACCCAGTACTTC. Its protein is CASKPGHTQETQYF.

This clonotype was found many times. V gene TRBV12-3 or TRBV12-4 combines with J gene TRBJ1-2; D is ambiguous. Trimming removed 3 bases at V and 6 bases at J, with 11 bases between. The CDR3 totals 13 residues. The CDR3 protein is CASSFGVSDGYTF. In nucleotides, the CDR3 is TGTGCCAGCAGTTTTGGGGTTAGTGATGGCTACACCTTC.

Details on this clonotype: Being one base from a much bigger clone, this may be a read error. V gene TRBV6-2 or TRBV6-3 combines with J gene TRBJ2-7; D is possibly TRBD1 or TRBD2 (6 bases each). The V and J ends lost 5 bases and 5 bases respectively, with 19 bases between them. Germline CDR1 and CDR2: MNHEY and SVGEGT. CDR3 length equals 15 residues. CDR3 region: CASSHAGGPNNEQYF. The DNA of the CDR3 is TGTGCCAGCAGTCACGCTGGGGGGCCGAATAACGAGCAGTACTTC.

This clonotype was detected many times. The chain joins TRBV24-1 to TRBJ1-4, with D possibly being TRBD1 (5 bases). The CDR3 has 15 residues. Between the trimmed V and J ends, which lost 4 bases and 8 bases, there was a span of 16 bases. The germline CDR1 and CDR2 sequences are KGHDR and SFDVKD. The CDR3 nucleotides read TGTGCCACCAGTGACCCGGGACGCTCGGGAGAAAAACTGTTTTTT. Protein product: CATSDPGRSGEKLFF.

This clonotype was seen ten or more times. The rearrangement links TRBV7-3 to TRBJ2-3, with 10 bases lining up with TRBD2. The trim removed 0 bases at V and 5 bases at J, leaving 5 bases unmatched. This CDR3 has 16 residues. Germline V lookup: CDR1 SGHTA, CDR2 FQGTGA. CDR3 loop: CASSLTRLAGVDTQYF. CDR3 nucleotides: TGTGCCAGCAGCTTAACGAGGCTAGCGGGAGTAGATACGCAGTATTTT.

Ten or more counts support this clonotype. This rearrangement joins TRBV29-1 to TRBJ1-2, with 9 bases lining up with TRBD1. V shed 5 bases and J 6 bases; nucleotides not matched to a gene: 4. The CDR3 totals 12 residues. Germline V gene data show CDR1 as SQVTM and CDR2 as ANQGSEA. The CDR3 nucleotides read TGCAGCGTTACGGGACAGGGTAATGGCTACACCTTC. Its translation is CSVTGQGNGYTF. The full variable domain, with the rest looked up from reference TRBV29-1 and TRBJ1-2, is SAVISQKPSRDICQRGTSLTIQCQVDSQVTMMFWYRQQPGQSLTLIATANQGSEATYESGFVIDKFPISRPNLTFSTLTVSNMSPEDSSIYLCSVTGQGNGYTFGSGTRLTVV.

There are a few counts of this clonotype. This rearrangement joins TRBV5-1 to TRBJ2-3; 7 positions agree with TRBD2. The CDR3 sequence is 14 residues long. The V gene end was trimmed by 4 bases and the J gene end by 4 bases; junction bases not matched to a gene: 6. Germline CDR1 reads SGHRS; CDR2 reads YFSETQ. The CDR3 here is CASSREARADTQYF. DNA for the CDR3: TGCGCCAGCAGCCGGGAGGCCAGGGCAGATACGCAGTATTTT. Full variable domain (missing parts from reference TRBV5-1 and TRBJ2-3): KAGVTQTPRYLIKTRGQQVTLSCSPISGHRSVSWYQQTPGQGLQFLFEYFSETQRNKGNFPGRFSGRQFSNSRSEMNVSTLELGDSALYLCASSREARADTQYFGPGTRLTVL.

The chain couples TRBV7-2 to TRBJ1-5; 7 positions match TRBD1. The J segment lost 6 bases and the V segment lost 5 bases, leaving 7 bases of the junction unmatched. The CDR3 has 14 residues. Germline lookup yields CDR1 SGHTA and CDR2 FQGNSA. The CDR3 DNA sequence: TGTGCCAGCAGCCCCGCGACAGGGAGTCAGCCCCAGCATTTT. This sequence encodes CASSPATGSQPQHF. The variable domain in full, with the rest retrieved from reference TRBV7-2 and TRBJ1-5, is GAGVSQSPSNKVTEKGKDVELRCDPISGHTALYWYRQSLGQGLEFLIYFQGNSAPDKSGLPSDRFSAERTGGSVSTLTIQRTQQEDSAVYLCASSPATGSQPQHFGDGTRLSIL.

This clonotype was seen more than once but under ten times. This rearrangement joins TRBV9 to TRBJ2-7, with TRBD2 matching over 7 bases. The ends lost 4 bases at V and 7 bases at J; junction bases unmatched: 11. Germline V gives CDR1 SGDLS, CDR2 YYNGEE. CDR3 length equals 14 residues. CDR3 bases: TGTGCCAGCAGCTCTCTGGGGGAGGGGAGGGAGCAGTACTTC. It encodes CASSSLGEGREQYF.

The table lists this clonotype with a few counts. The CDR3 loop is CASSYSGTGLYGYTF. The CDR3 DNA reads TGTGCCAGCAGTTATTCGGGGACAGGTCTCTATGGCTACACCTTC. V and J are TRBV6-5 and TRBJ1-2, with 8 bases aligning to TRBD1. Germline CDR1 MNHEY, CDR2 SVGAGI. Germline trimming cut 3 bases from V and 4 bases from J; bases unmatched to any gene: 7. CDR3 length: 15 residues.

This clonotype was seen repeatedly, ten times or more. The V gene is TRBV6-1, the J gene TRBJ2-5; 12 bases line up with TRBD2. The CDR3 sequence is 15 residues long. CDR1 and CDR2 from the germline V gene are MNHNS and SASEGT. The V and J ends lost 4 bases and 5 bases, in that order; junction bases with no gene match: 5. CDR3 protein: CASSALAGGGETQYF. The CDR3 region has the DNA TGTGCCAGCAGTGCTCTAGCGGGAGGGGGGGAGACCCAGTACTTC.

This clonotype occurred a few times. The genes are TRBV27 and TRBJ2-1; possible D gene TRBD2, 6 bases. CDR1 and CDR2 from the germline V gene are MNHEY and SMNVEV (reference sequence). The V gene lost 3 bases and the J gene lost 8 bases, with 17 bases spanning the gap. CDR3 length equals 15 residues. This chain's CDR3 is CASSFDVGGRHEQFF. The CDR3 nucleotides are TGTGCCAGCAGTTTTGACGTGGGAGGCAGACATGAGCAGTTCTTC.

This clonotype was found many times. CDR3 sequence reads: CSVGAGSYEQYF. CDR3 nucleotides: TGCAGCGTTGGGGCAGGATCCTACGAGCAGTACTTC. This chain joins TRBV29-1 and TRBJ2-7; D is unclear. Trimming left V 4 bases short and J 1 base short, with 8 bases between. CDR3 length: 12 amino acids. Germline V gene sequence: CDR1 SQVTM, CDR2 ANQGSEA.

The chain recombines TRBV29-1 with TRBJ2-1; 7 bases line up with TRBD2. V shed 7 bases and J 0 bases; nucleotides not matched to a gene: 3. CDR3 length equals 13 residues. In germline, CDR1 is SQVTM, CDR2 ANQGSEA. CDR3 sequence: CSAGGSSYNEQFF. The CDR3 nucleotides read TGCAGCGCGGGAGGTAGCTCCTACAATGAGCAGTTCTTC.

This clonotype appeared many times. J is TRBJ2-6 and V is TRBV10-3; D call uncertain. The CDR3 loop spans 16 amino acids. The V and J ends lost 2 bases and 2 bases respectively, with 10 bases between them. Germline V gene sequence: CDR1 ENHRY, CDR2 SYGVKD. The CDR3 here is CAISEVWKPGANVLTF. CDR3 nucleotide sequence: TGTGCCATCAGTGAGGTTTGGAAACCTGGGGCCAACGTCCTGACTTTC.

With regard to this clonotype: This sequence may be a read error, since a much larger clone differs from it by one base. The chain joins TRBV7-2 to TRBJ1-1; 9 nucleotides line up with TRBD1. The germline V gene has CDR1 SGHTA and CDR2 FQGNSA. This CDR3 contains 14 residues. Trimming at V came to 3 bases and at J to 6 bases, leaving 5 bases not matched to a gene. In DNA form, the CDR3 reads TGTGCCAGCAGCTTCCCCTGGACAGGGGCTGAAGCTTTCTTT. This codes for CASSFPWTGAEAFF.

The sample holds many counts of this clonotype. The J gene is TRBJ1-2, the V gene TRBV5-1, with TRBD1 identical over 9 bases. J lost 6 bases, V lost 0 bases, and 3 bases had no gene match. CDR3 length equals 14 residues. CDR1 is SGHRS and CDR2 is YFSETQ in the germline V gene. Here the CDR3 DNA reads TGCGCCAGCAGCTTGGCGGACAGGGGTGATGGCTACACCTTC. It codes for CASSLADRGDGYTF.